This is a list of T cell receptor beta chains from one sample in a study of T-cell memory formation after mild COVID-19. MiXCR was run by TCRdb on the 5' RACE reads, yielding one entry per CDR3 protein. The sample records approximately 580,000 distinct CDR3 sequences, just over 20% being singletons. Sequencing input: PBMCs or a T cell subset sorted from them (not recorded which). These receptor sequences come from an adult woman who had mild COVID-19 (a few samples of this study predate the infection). Cell type and time point are not known. CDR3s include the opening cysteine and the closing phenylalanine or tryptophan. The order of the fields is D gene, V gene, clone size, J gene, CDR3 DNA, CDR3 protein. A D gene is named only where the DNA matches it firmly. Clone size is shown for a subset of rows, as once, few, many or a class of expanded clone.

>.|TRBV7-9|few|TRBJ2-5
TGTGCCAGCAGCTTGTCGACAGGCCAAGAGACCCAGTACTTC
CASSLSTGQETQYF
>TRBD2|TRBV5-1|few|TRBJ2-1
TGCGCCAGCAGCTTGGGGAGCGGGAGGGCGAATGAGCAGTTCTTC
CASSLGSGRANEQFF
>.|TRBV9|.|TRBJ2-1
TGTGCCAGCAGCCCCCAGCAGGGTCAATCCAATGAGCAGTTCTTC
CASSPQQGQSNEQFF
>.|TRBV18|.|TRBJ2-1
TGTGCCAGCTCACCCGGGCCCGCCCGCAATGAGCAGTTCTTC
CASSPGPARNEQFF
>TRBD1|TRBV9|.|TRBJ1-2
TGTGCCAGCAGCTTATTCGGGACAGCCTATGGCTACACCTTC
CASSLFGTAYGYTF
>.|TRBV5-1|.|TRBJ2-5
TGCGCCAGCAGCCCTCGACCCAGCGGAGAAGAGACCCAGTACTTC
CASSPRPSGEETQYF
>TRBD2|TRBV7-9|.|TRBJ2-1
TGTGCCAGCAGCCCTAGCGGGAACTACAATGAGCAGTTCTTC
CASSPSGNYNEQFF
>TRBD2|TRBV4-3|.|TRBJ2-7
TGCGCCAGCAGTGCGGGAGCCCATTACGAGCAGTACTTC
CASSAGAHYEQYF
>TRBD2|TRBV15|.|TRBJ2-5
TGTGCCACCAGCAGAGAAAGGATTAGCGGGGGGGCAGGGGAGACCCAGTACTTC
CATSRERISGGAGETQYF
>.|TRBV7-6|few|TRBJ2-3
TGTGCCAGCAGCTATGGGGTAGGCGCAGATACGCAGTATTTT
CASSYGVGADTQYF
>TRBD1|TRBV20-1|.|TRBJ2-3
TGCAGTGCTAGCGGGACAGGGGACACAGATACGCAGTATTTT
CSASGTGDTDTQYF
>.|TRBV30|few|TRBJ2-2
TGTGCCTGGAGTATCCGGGACGGGCGCCACACCGGGGAGCTGTTTTTT
CAWSIRDGRHTGELFF
>.|TRBV20-1|few|TRBJ2-5
TGCAGTGCTAGCCGACCGAGGGAAGGGGAAGAGACCCAGTACTTC
CSASRPREGEETQYF
>TRBD1|TRBV5-6|.|TRBJ2-6
TGTGCCAGCAGCTTACTGGACAGGGGCCCGTCTGGGGCCAACGTCCTGACTTTC
CASSLLDRGPSGANVLTF
>TRBD1|TRBV7-9|few|TRBJ2-3
TGTGCCAGCAGCTTAGACTTAACTGGGCAGGGGGCAGATACGCAGTATTTT
CASSLDLTGQGADTQYF
>TRBD2|TRBV4-1|.|TRBJ2-3
TGCGCCAGCAGCCGGGGGGGGTTGGTAGCGGGGTACTCGGGCACAGATACGCAGTATTTT
CASSRGGLVAGYSGTDTQYF
>.|TRBV10-3|few|TRBJ2-7
TGTGCCATCAGCGGGACTGAATCCTACGAGCAGTACTTC
CAISGTESYEQYF
>.|TRBV12-3/TRBV12-4|.|TRBJ1-1
TGTGCCAGCAACCGGGGGACATCCGTCACTGAAGCTTTCTTT
CASNRGTSVTEAFF
>.|TRBV12-3/TRBV12-4|few|TRBJ1-1
TGTGCCAGCAGGAGAAGGGGGGTTAACACTGAAGCTTTCTTT
CASRRRGVNTEAFF
>TRBD1|TRBV7-8|.|TRBJ2-7
TGTGCCAGTCAGGACAGGAGCTCCTACGAGCAGTACTTC
CASQDRSSYEQYF
>TRBD2|TRBV5-1|.|TRBJ2-5
TGCGCCAGCAGCTTACCGGGGGGGCAGTGGCAAGAGACCCAGTACTTC
CASSLPGGQWQETQYF
>TRBD1|TRBV12-3/TRBV12-4|few|TRBJ2-3
TGTGCCAGCAGTCCGGACAGGGGGATAACAGATACGCAGTATTTT
CASSPDRGITDTQYF
>.|TRBV12-3/TRBV12-4|.|TRBJ1-5
TGTGCCAGCAGTAATACGAATCAGCCCCAGCATTTT
CASSNTNQPQHF
>.|TRBV11-2|few|TRBJ2-1
TGTGCCAGCAGCTTAACCCTGGGGTCAGGCTACAATGAGCAGTTCTTC
CASSLTLGSGYNEQFF
>.|TRBV15|.|TRBJ1-1
TGTGCCACCAGCAGACCTTCGGAGAACACTGAAGCTTTCTTT
CATSRPSENTEAFF
>TRBD1|TRBV12-3/TRBV12-4|few|TRBJ1-6
TGTGCCAGCAGAGCGGACAGGGCGCCTAAAAATTCACCCCTCCACTTT
CASRADRAPKNSPLHF
>TRBD2|TRBV5-4|few|TRBJ2-2
TGTGCCAGCAGCTTGCGGGGACTAGCGTCCGGGGAGCTGTTTTTT
CASSLRGLASGELFF
>TRBD2|TRBV7-8|.|TRBJ2-7
TGTGCCAGCAGCTCCGGGACTACCAATCTGCAGGAGCAGTACTTC
CASSSGTTNLQEQYF
>TRBD2|TRBV5-1|few|TRBJ2-3
TGCGCCAGCGGCGTCCTGGCTACTAGCGGGGGCCCCACAGATACGCAGTATTTT
CASGVLATSGGPTDTQYF
>TRBD1|TRBV4-1|few|TRBJ2-7
TGCGCCAGCAGCCAAGATCGTGGGGACAGGGCCTACGAGCAGTACTTC
CASSQDRGDRAYEQYF
>TRBD2|TRBV7-9|.|TRBJ2-3
TGTGCCTCCTCGTTGATTTTAGCGGGTGTCACAGATACGCAGTATTTT
CASSLILAGVTDTQYF
>TRBD2|TRBV7-2|few|TRBJ2-3
TGTGCCAGCAGCTTAGAGGGGGCGGGGGGGACAGATACGCAGTATTTT
CASSLEGAGGTDTQYF
>.|TRBV25-1|few|TRBJ1-2
TGTGCCAGCAACAATCGGGGGCTAGACTATGGCTACACCTTC
CASNNRGLDYGYTF
>TRBD2|TRBV6-1|few|TRBJ2-7
TGTGCCAGCAGTGGACTAGCGGGAGTATCGTCCTACGAGCAGTACTTC
CASSGLAGVSSYEQYF
>.|TRBV30|few|TRBJ1-1
TGTGCCTGGAGTGAACAGGGCGGATTGCTTTTCTTT
CAWSEQGGLLFF
>.|TRBV5-1|.|TRBJ2-5
TGCGCCAGCAGTAAACTAGCTAAGGACTCGACCCAGTACTTC
CASSKLAKDSTQYF
>TRBD1|TRBV12-3/TRBV12-4|.|TRBJ2-5
TGTGCCAGCAGCCCGACAGGGATGGAGACCCAGTACTTC
CASSPTGMETQYF
>TRBD1|TRBV2|.|TRBJ1-5
TGTGCCAGCAGGGGGGACAGGACTAGCAATCAGCCCCAGCATTTT
CASRGDRTSNQPQHF
>.|TRBV7-8|.|TRBJ2-1
TGTGCCAGCAGCCAAGTGGAAGGGTTTTCGTTTGAGCAGTTCTTC
CASSQVEGFSFEQFF
>.|TRBV4-1|few|TRBJ2-7
TGCGCCAGCAGCCAAGATACGGGGATCTCCGAGCAGTACTTC
CASSQDTGISEQYF
>TRBD2|TRBV24-1|few|TRBJ2-1
TGTGCCACCAGTGATCGCGGGACTATCTACAATGAGCAGTTCTTC
CATSDRGTIYNEQFF
>.|TRBV6-5|.|TRBJ1-1
TGTGCCAGCAGGCTAGGCAGGCATTTTGACACTGAAGCTTTCTTT
CASRLGRHFDTEAFF
>TRBD2|TRBV18|.|TRBJ2-3
TGTGCCAGCTCACCCCTTGCTAGCGGGGGCGGCACAGATACGCAGTATTTT
CASSPLASGGGTDTQYF
>.|TRBV2|.|TRBJ2-7
TGTGCCAGCAGTCCAGCATTGGACGAGCAGTACTTC
CASSPALDEQYF
>.|TRBV11-2|.|TRBJ1-3
TGTGCCAGCAGCTCTATGACGGGCTCTGGAAACACCATATATTTT
CASSSMTGSGNTIYF
>.|TRBV19|.|TRBJ2-3
TGTGCCAGTAGGGTTTCTAGCACAGATACGCAGTATTTT
CASRVSSTDTQYF
>TRBD2|TRBV29-1|few|TRBJ2-3
TGCAGCGTTGAGGAGGGGAGGGATAATACGCAGTATTTT
CSVEEGRDNTQYF
>.|TRBV5-1|.|TRBJ1-4
TGCGCCAGCAGCCCGTTCGGGGGAGAGAAAACTAATGAAAAACTGTTTTTT
CASSPFGGEKTNEKLFF
>TRBD1|TRBV27|.|TRBJ1-4
TGTGCCAGCAGTCCCGGACAGGGTTACGAAAAACTGTTTTTT
CASSPGQGYEKLFF
>.|TRBV7-7|.|TRBJ1-4
TGTGCTAGCAGCACCGGCTCGAAGGGGGAAAAACTGTTTTTT
CASSTGSKGEKLFF
>TRBD1|TRBV4-3|.|TRBJ2-3
TGCGCCAGCAGCCAGAGGGCGGTTACAGGGGGAGGCACAGATACGCAGTATTTT
CASSQRAVTGGGTDTQYF
>TRBD2|TRBV6-1|.|TRBJ2-3
TGTGCCAGCAGTGGGCTTAGCGGGAGTACCACAGATACGCAGTATTTT
CASSGLSGSTTDTQYF
>.|TRBV5-1|many|TRBJ2-3
TGCGCCAGCAGCCGTATCCCAACAACAGCGGGAGGACAGGGAAGCACAGATACGCAGTATTTT
CASSRIPTTAGGQGSTDTQYF